This TCR beta chain comes out of a study of siplizumab effects on memory and regulatory T cells. Regarding the study as a whole: Suppression by proliferating Tregs derived from siplizumab cultures was not verified. A minor share of alloreactive clones matched unstimulated subsets. Siplizumab significantly reduced alloreactive sequences traceable to unstimulated CD4+ memory cells. The study found naive T cells seemingly more diverse than memory cells and seemingly major alloresponse contributors.

Sequenced by immunoSEQ multiplex PCR; TCRdb stores in-frame clones only, minus some. The table shows 95,000 to 100,000 clones, with 92% occurring only once. The CDR3 totals 15 residues. Per the germline V gene, CDR1 is MNHEY and CDR2 is SVGAGI. V dropped 0 bases and J dropped 1 base, with 7 bases sitting between them. With respect to this clone: Its antigen is as yet unknown.

The sample was non-Treg CD4+ T cells sorted from blood. The sequence came from a human donor in good health. The chain has TRBV6-5 and TRBJ1-5; D not resolved. CDR3 loop: CASSYSSGSNQPQHF. CDR3 bases: TGTGCCAGCAGTTACTCGAGCGGGAGCAATCAGCCCCAGCATTTT.